Listed here are 18 T cell receptor beta chains from one sample, sequenced in a study of blood T cell repertoires in COVID-19. Clones were read by immunoSEQ multiplex PCR, and TCRdb kept only the in-frame ones, dropping some. Here the sample spans more than 95,000 clones, 60% to 80% being singletons. Input material: peripheral blood. These receptors were obtained from an older man with COVID-19, enrolled during active disease.

The genes are TRBV5-1 and TRBJ2-3, with D possibly matching TRBD2 (5 bases). The V end lost 2 bases, the J end lost 0 bases, and 13 bases lay between the germline ends. CDR1 is SGHRS, CDR2 YFSETQ, per germline. This CDR3 comprises 16 residues. CDR3 in DNA: TGCGCCAGCAGCTTTGACGGGGAAACTAGCACAGATACGCAGTATTTT. This translates into CASSFDGETSTDTQYF.

This clone occurred a few times. The J gene is TRBJ2-2, the V gene TRBV11-1; the D gene is possibly TRBD2 (7 bases). The V and J ends lost 3 bases and 0 bases respectively, with 11 bases between them. Germline V gene sequence: CDR1 SGHAT, CDR2 FQDESV (reference sequence). The CDR3 has 16 amino acids. The CDR3 loop reads CASSLGGPANTGELFF. The CDR3 nucleotides read TGTGCCAGCAGCTTGGGGGGGCCCGCGAACACCGGGGAGCTGTTTTTT.

In nucleotides, the CDR3 is TGTGCCAGCGGCCTAGCGGGCTCCTACAATGAGCAGTTCTTC. Amino acid sequence: CASGLAGSYNEQFF. The chain joins TRBV27 to TRBJ2-1; TRBD2 matches 8 bases. The CDR3 covers 14 residues. Trimming cost V 8 bases and J 0 bases; bases outside gene matches: 3. Looked up from germline, CDR1 is MNHEY and CDR2 is SMNVEV (reference sequence).

The chain carries TRBV27 and TRBJ2-5; 8 bases match TRBD1. There are 16 residues in the CDR3. Germline loops: CDR1 MNHEY, CDR2 SMNVEV (reference sequence). The ends lost 0 bases at V and 4 bases at J; junction bases unmatched: 7. The CDR3 here is CASSLSAGGAGETQYF. Here the CDR3 DNA reads TGTGCCAGCAGTTTATCTGCAGGGGGCGCGGGAGAGACCCAGTACTTC.

The V and J genes are TRBV27 and TRBJ2-1; 8 nucleotides agree with TRBD1. With 2 bases clipped from V and 9 bases from J, the junction kept 21 bases outside the gene matches. The germline V gene has CDR1 MNHEY and CDR2 SMNVEV (reference sequence). This CDR3 comprises 19 residues. The CDR3 region is CASSLLPSVPGAQGAEQFF. The DNA of the CDR3 is TGTGCCAGCAGTTTACTACCATCTGTTCCGGGGGCTCAGGGGGCTGAGCAGTTCTTC.

V gene TRBV28 combines with J gene TRBJ2-7; maybe TRBD1 (6 bases). With 2 bases removed from V and 3 bases from J, the gap between germline ends came to 14 bases. Germline assignment: CDR1 MDHEN and CDR2 SYDVKM. This CDR3 comprises 15 residues. CDR3 DNA: TGTGCCAGCAGTTTAACGGGCAGGGGTAACTACGAGCAGTACTTC. Protein: CASSLTGRGNYEQYF.

CDR3 region: CASSLSLAGSYEQYF. CDR3 nucleotides: TGCGCCAGCAGCTTGAGTCTAGCGGGCTCCTACGAGCAGTACTTC. This chain connects TRBV5-1 to TRBJ2-7; 8 positions agree with TRBD2. V lost 1 base to trimming and J lost 0 bases; unmatched junction nucleotides: 3. Germline assignment: CDR1 SGHRS and CDR2 YFSETQ. The CDR3 spans 15 residues.

The chain carries TRBV5-1 and TRBJ2-1; 9 bases fit TRBD2. The V and J ends lost 4 bases and 10 bases, in that order; junction bases with no gene match: 9. The CDR3 extends over 14 amino acids. Germline V CDR1 and CDR2: SGHRS, YFSETQ. This CDR3 is CASSDIAGADEQFF. CDR3 DNA sequence: TGCGCCAGCAGCGACATAGCGGGAGCGGACGAGCAGTTCTTC.

This clone has ten or more counts. This rearrangement joins TRBV4-3 to TRBJ2-7, with D perhaps matching TRBD2 (6 bases). Germline values: CDR1 LGHNA, CDR2 YSLEER. The CDR3 spans 17 residues. V dropped 0 bases and J dropped 2 bases, with 17 bases sitting between them. CDR3: CASSQDVGEAGTYEQYF. In DNA form, the CDR3 reads TGCGCCAGCAGCCAAGATGTAGGGGAGGCGGGGACCTACGAGCAGTACTTC.

This clone came up a few times. The chain joins TRBV4-3 to TRBJ2-2, with 9 bases fitting TRBD1. The trim removed 0 bases at V and 4 bases at J, leaving 3 bases unmatched. Per the germline V gene, CDR1 is LGHNA and CDR2 is YSLEER. CDR3 length equals 16 residues. Here the CDR3 reads CASSQDRQGGTGELFF. The CDR3 region has the DNA TGCGCCAGCAGCCAAGACCGACAGGGGGGCACCGGGGAGCTGTTTTTT.

The chain carries TRBV6-5 and TRBJ2-7; the match to TRBD1 covers 11 bases. V lost 0 bases to trimming and J lost 3 bases; unmatched junction nucleotides: 1. The CDR3 is 15 residues long. Germline CDR1 reads MNHEY; CDR2 reads SVGAGI. CDR3 coding DNA: TGTGCCAGCAGTTACTCGGGGACAGGGGGCTACGAGCAGTACTTC. Its protein is CASSYSGTGGYEQYF.

V and J are TRBV6-5 and TRBJ1-4; the D is unclear. The germline gives CDR1 MNHEY, CDR2 SVGAGI. Trimming left V 7 bases short and J 0 bases short, with 9 bases between. This CDR3 comprises 14 residues. The CDR3 nucleotides read TGTGCCAGCACCAAACATGCAACTAATGAAAAACTGTTTTTT. Translation: CASTKHATNEKLFF.

V and J are TRBV5-1 and TRBJ2-1, with TRBD2 matching over 9 bases. Germline CDR1 and CDR2: SGHRS and YFSETQ. The CDR3 consists of 15 residues. Trimming at V came to 4 bases and at J to 3 bases, leaving 5 bases not matched to a gene. CDR3 nucleotide sequence: TGCGCCAGCAGCCATAGCGGGAGCGACTACAATGAGCAGTTCTTC. It codes for CASSHSGSDYNEQFF.

The chain couples TRBV28 to TRBJ1-2, with 9 bases matching TRBD1. The junction had 6 bases not matched to a gene; V was cut back by 6 bases and J by 10 bases. Germline CDR1 reads MDHEN; CDR2 reads SYDVKM. The CDR3 consists of 12 residues. CDR3 sequence reads: CASRGDRDAYTF. Here the CDR3 DNA reads TGTGCCAGCAGGGGGGACAGGGACGCCTACACCTTC.

J is TRBJ2-1 and V is TRBV12-3 or TRBV12-4; unclear D gene. This CDR3 has 12 amino acids. Trimming left V 7 bases short and J 6 bases short, with 10 bases between. CDR3 sequence reads: CASKFNPNEQFF. CDR3 coding DNA: TGTGCCAGCAAATTCAATCCCAATGAGCAGTTCTTC.

The rearrangement uses TRBV11-3 and TRBJ2-2, with D unclear. Germline V gene lookup returns CDR1 SGHNT and CDR2 YENEEA. The V end was cut by 4 bases, the J end by 7 bases, with 13 bases between. The CDR3 is 14 amino acids. CDR3 residues: CASSSYVSGGELFF. CDR3 in DNA: TGTGCCAGCAGCTCCTACGTGTCGGGCGGGGAGCTGTTTTTT. The full variable domain, in which reference TRBV11-3 and TRBJ2-2 provide the parts outside the CDR3, is EAGVVQSPRYKIIEKKQPVAFWCNPISGHNTLYWYLQNLGQGPELLIRYENEEAVDDSQLPKDRFSAERLKGVDSTLKIQPAELGDSAVYLCASSSYVSGGELFFGEGSRLTVL.

The V gene is TRBV5-1, the J gene TRBJ2-1; 10 nucleotides line up with TRBD2. The CDR3 spans 15 residues. CDR1 and CDR2 from the germline V gene are SGHRS and YFSETQ. Trimming at V came to 4 bases and at J to 9 bases, leaving 10 bases not matched to a gene. This chain's CDR3 is CASSDSSGSGGEQFF. The CDR3 nucleotides read TGCGCCAGCAGCGATTCTAGCGGGAGTGGGGGTGAGCAGTTCTTC.

The rearrangement joins TRBV6-5 to TRBJ2-5; tentatively, D is TRBD2 (7 bases). The germline V gene encodes CDR1 MNHEY and CDR2 SVGAGI. Trimming took 6 bases from V and 1 from J, leaving 15 bases between them. The CDR3 runs 15 residues. This CDR3 reads CASRAVGGRQETQYF. The DNA of the CDR3 is TGTGCCAGCAGGGCCGTCGGGGGGCGCCAAGAGACCCAGTACTTC.